This entry features one T cell receptor (beta chain) sequence. Sequencing was performed with immunoSEQ multiplex PCR; in TCRdb, only in-frame clones are kept and a portion is missing. The table shows 35,000 to 55,000 clones, with roughly 80% occurring only once. This CDR3 is built from 11 residues. Trimming took off 7 bases at V and 7 bases at J, with 8 bases between the two ends. The germline V gene encodes CDR1 MNHEY and CDR2 SMNVEV (reference sequence). Patients with autoimmune history or systemic immunosuppression were excluded. This sample was included in a study of OX40 agonist ivuxolimab in advanced cancers.

The material was CD4+ or CD8+ T cells sorted from blood, obtained in a trial of the OX40 agonist ivuxolimab. The TCR sequence derives from an adult with an advanced solid tumor such as melanoma, head and neck, liver or kidney cancer. V and J are TRBV27 and TRBJ2-1; perhaps TRBD2 as D (5 bases). Written as DNA, the CDR3 is TGTGCCAGCAATGAGGGAAATGAGCAGTTCTTC. Translated: CASNEGNEQFF.